One and the same sample provided the 12 T cell receptor beta chains below, sequenced in a study of cytomegalovirus exposure and HLA in healthy donors (dated by TCRdb to about 2017). Library generation was performed with the immunoSEQ multiplex PCR assay. For the multiplex PCR, a mixture combining 60 forward primers for TCR Vbeta segments and 13 reverse primers for TCR Jbeta segments was used. This is the immuneACCESS table as TCRdb keeps it, with only in-frame sequences that have V and J called. A part of the clones is gone; compared with another copy, unresolved V genes explain less than half, and the rest is unexplained. This sample lists about 140,000 clones; under 70% were detected once. Clones ranked in the top ten supply around 9.3% of the sample. Sequencing was performed on PBMCs. The source of these receptors is a man aged 25-45 years in good health and CMV-seropositive.

The rearrangement links TRBV28 to TRBJ2-7; a weak D match, TRBD1 (5 bases). Germline-derived CDR1 and CDR2 are MDHEN and SYDVKM. The CDR3 is 13 residues long. Trimming took off 6 bases at V and 4 bases at J, with 13 bases between the two ends. The CDR3 loop reads CASSPLRVYEQYF. In DNA, the CDR3 is TGTGCCAGCAGCCCACTCAGGGTTTACGAGCAGTACTTC.

The rearrangement uses TRBV6-4 and TRBJ2-1; maybe TRBD2 (6 bases). Trimming shortened V by 4 bases and J by 9 bases, and 7 bases separated the two germline ends. Germline loops: CDR1 MRHNA, CDR2 SNTAGT. The CDR3 totals 11 residues. As DNA, the CDR3 is TGTGCCAGCAGTGGTAGCGGTGAGCAGTTCTTC. Translation: CASSGSGEQFF.

The genes are TRBV11-2 and TRBJ1-4, with TRBD1 matching 7 bases. Per the germline V gene, CDR1 is SGHAT and CDR2 is FQNNGV. V shed 2 bases and J 5 bases; nucleotides not matched to a gene: 5. The CDR3 length is 15 residues. The CDR3: CASSLLGTANEKLFF. CDR3 nucleotides: TGTGCCAGCAGCTTACTCGGGACAGCAAATGAAAAACTGTTTTTT.

A note on this clone: The junction does not match germline at one end; this may be a read error. The chain combines TRBV7-2 with TRBJ2-7; tentatively, D is TRBD2 (6 bases). The CDR3 loop spans 16 amino acids. Germline CDR1 and CDR2: SGHTA and FQGNSA. The CDR3 loop reads CASSLRPGLGTYEQSF. CDR3 DNA sequence: TGTGCCAGCAGCTTGCGACCGGGACTGGGAACCTACGAGCAGTCCTTC.

The V call is TRBV30, the J call TRBJ2-1; weak D call: TRBD1 (5 bases). This CDR3 is 14 amino acids long. Germline V gene data show CDR1 as GTSNPN and CDR2 as SVGIG (reference sequence). The V gene lost 5 bases and the J gene lost 1 base, with 12 bases spanning the gap. For the CDR3, the DNA is TGTGCCTGGTCCACAGGTTTTTCCTACAATGAGCAGTTCTTC. Protein sequence: CAWSTGFSYNEQFF.

This sequence joins TRBV9 and TRBJ1-3; 7 bases line up with TRBD1. This CDR3 is 21 amino acids long. Germline V gene lookup returns CDR1 SGDLS and CDR2 YYNGEE. With 1 base clipped from V and 0 bases from J, the junction kept 19 bases outside the gene matches. CDR3 DNA sequence: TGTGCCAGCAGCGTAAGCAGGGGGTCCTCCTCAGCATTGAGCTCTGGAAACACCATATATTTT. Translating gives CASSVSRGSSSALSSGNTIYF.

The chain links TRBV19 to TRBJ2-7, with a weak D call TRBD2 (6 bases). This CDR3 spans 13 amino acids. The germline CDR1 and CDR2 sequences are LNHDA and SQIVND (reference sequence). Trimming removed 3 bases from V and 6 bases from J, with 12 bases in between. For the CDR3, the DNA is TGTGCCAGTAGTATTTCCGGGGGAATCGAGCAGTACTTC. It translates to CASSISGGIEQYF.

The CDR3 loop is CASSFRCGGTTEVVDTQYF. The CDR3 region has the DNA TGTGCCAGCAGTTTTCGGTGCGGAGGGACTACCGAAGTCGTAGATACGCAGTATTTT. This chain links TRBV28 with TRBJ2-3; the match to TRBD2 covers 7 bases. Losses at the gene ends were 3 bases for V and 5 bases for J; bases not matched to a gene: 20. Germline V gene sequence: CDR1 MDHEN, CDR2 SYDVKM. This CDR3 region has 19 residues. Complete variable domain (other parts from reference TRBV28 and TRBJ2-3): DVKVTQSSRYLVKRTGEKVFLECVQDMDHENMFWYRQDPGLGLRLIYFSYDVKMKEKGDIPEGYSVSREKKERFSLILESASTNQTSMYLCASSFRCGGTTEVVDTQYFGPGTRLTVL.

The rearrangement joins TRBV5-8 to TRBJ2-3, with 12 positions matching TRBD2. The germline V gene has CDR1 SGHTS and CDR2 YDEGEE. The CDR3 loop spans 16 amino acids. The V and J ends lost 5 bases and 2 bases, in that order; junction bases with no gene match: 6. CDR3 DNA sequence: TGTGCCAGCAGAGGGACTAGCGGGTGGAACACAGATACGCAGTATTTT. Its protein is CASRGTSGWNTDTQYF.

The rearrangement links TRBV9 to TRBJ2-1; TRBD2 matches 11 bases. This CDR3 is built from 15 residues. The V gene end was trimmed by 4 bases and the J gene end by 2 bases; junction bases not matched to a gene: 2. Germline loops: CDR1 SGDLS, CDR2 YYNGEE. As DNA, the CDR3 is TGTGCCAGCAGCCCGGGACTAGCGGCCTACAATGAGCAGTTCTTC. Amino acids: CASSPGLAAYNEQFF.

This clone was observed a few times. This chain connects TRBV2 to TRBJ1-1; D not certain. V lost 7 bases to trimming and J lost 0 bases, with 9 bases between them. This CDR3 comprises 13 residues. Germline lookup yields CDR1 SNHLY and CDR2 FYNNEI. DNA for the CDR3: TGTGCCAGCAACCGAGACTTGAACACTGAAGCTTTCTTT. Protein sequence: CASNRDLNTEAFF.

There are a few counts of this clone. V is TRBV11-1 and J is TRBJ1-1; TRBD1 aligns across 10 bases. This CDR3 comprises 15 residues. Germline CDR1 is SGHAT and CDR2 is FQDESV (reference sequence). After removal of 5 bases from V and 4 bases from J, the junction contained 7 bases not matched to a gene. In DNA, the CDR3 is TGTGCCAGCAGCCTACGACAGGGGGCAGTCACTGAAGCTTTCTTT. Its translation: CASSLRQGAVTEAFF. The variable domain in full, completed from reference TRBV11-1 and TRBJ1-1, reads EAEVAQSPRYKITEKSQAVAFWCDPISGHATLYWYRQILGQGPELLVQFQDESVVDDSQLPKDRFSAERLKGVDSTLKIQPAELGDSAMYLCASSLRQGAVTEAFFGQGTRLTVV.